One sample yielded the 13 T cell receptor beta chains listed below, sequenced in a study of blood T cell repertoires in COVID-19. Sequencing used immunoSEQ multiplex PCR; TCRdb keeps in-frame clones, though not all of them. The sample includes about 160,000 clones, more than 80% of them seen just once. Sequenced material: peripheral blood. Receptors originate from a man aged 18 to 35 with COVID-19, enrolled during active disease.

The chain links TRBV6-5 to TRBJ2-7; possible D gene TRBD2, 5 bases. V was clipped by 6 bases and J by 5 bases, with 20 bases between them. The length of the CDR3 is 15 residues. CDR1 and CDR2 (germline): MNHEY, SVGAGI. CDR3 coding DNA: TGTGCCAGCAGCCAAACACAATTCGGGGTAAACGAGCAGTACTTC. Its protein is CASSQTQFGVNEQYF.

The V and J genes are TRBV28 and TRBJ2-2, with 7 bases fitting TRBD2. The CDR3 is 15 residues long. CDR1 is MDHEN and CDR2 is SYDVKM in the germline V gene. J gave up 6 bases and V 4 bases, and 8 bases lay outside the gene matches. In nucleotides, the CDR3 is TGTGCCAGCAGTTCCTCCGGACTAGGGGCCGGGGAGCTGTTTTTT. Its protein is CASSSSGLGAGELFF.

This clone was picked up one time. The chain recombines TRBV6-1 with TRBJ2-7; 14 bases align to TRBD2. This CDR3 contains 20 residues. Germline V CDR1 and CDR2: MNHNS, SASEGT. V was clipped by 2 bases and J by 2 bases; unmatched bases: 14. The CDR3 DNA sequence: TGTGCCAGCAGTGAAAGTCATGGAGGTGGACTAGCGGGAGGCACCTACGAGCAGTACTTC. This encodes CASSESHGGGLAGGTYEQYF.

The chain joins TRBV15 to TRBJ1-5; 7 positions agree with TRBD1. CDR3 length equals 16 residues. In germline, CDR1 is LNHNV, CDR2 YYDKDF (reference sequence). Losses at the gene ends were 0 bases for V and 0 bases for J; bases not matched to a gene: 2. CDR3 sequence: CATSRDQGDSNQPQHF. CDR3 nucleotide sequence: TGTGCCACCAGCAGAGATCAGGGGGATAGCAATCAGCCCCAGCATTTT. Drawing the rest from reference TRBV15 and TRBJ1-5, the complete variable domain is DAMVIQNPRYQVTQFGKPVTLSCSQTLNHNVMYWYQQKSSQAPKLLFHYYDKDFNNEADTPDNFQSRRPNTSFCFLDIRSPGLGDTAMYLCATSRDQGDSNQPQHFGDGTRLSIL.

The chain couples TRBV29-1 to TRBJ2-5; 10 nucleotides agree with TRBD1. The length of the CDR3 is 14 residues. V lost 7 bases to trimming and J lost 5 bases; unmatched junction nucleotides: 10. Germline V CDR1 and CDR2: SQVTM, ANQGSEA. This chain's CDR3 is CSGHDRGLRETQYF. CDR3 sequence (DNA): TGCAGCGGCCACGACAGGGGGCTTCGGGAGACCCAGTACTTC.

This chain uses TRBV19 with TRBJ2-7, with unresolved D. The CDR3 covers 13 residues. V shed 5 bases and J shed 4 bases, with 12 bases lying between them. CDR1 and CDR2 from the germline V gene are LNHDA and SQIVND (reference sequence). CDR3 loop: CASSPLIGYEQYF. The DNA of the CDR3 is TGTGCCAGTAGTCCGTTGATCGGTTACGAGCAGTACTTC.

The chain uses TRBV7-2 and TRBJ2-7; unclear D gene. Germline CDR1 is SGHTA and CDR2 is FQGNSA. The length of the CDR3 is 12 residues. V dropped 6 bases and J dropped 9 bases, with 15 bases sitting between them. The CDR3: CASSFSPSGQYF. The CDR3 DNA reads as TGTGCCAGCAGTTTCAGTCCCTCGGGGCAGTACTTC.

The chain has TRBV3-1 (or the pseudogene TRBV3-2) and TRBJ2-1; possible D gene TRBD2, 6 bases. Trimming pared 1 base from V and 12 bases from J, leaving 22 bases between. The CDR3 is 16 residues long. The germline V gene has CDR1 LGHDT and CDR2 YNNKEL (reference sequence). This CDR3 is CASSQGGVDPTSGQFF. CDR3 sequence (DNA): TGTGCCAGCAGCCAAGGGGGGGTGGACCCCACGTCCGGGCAGTTCTTC.

This rearrangement joins TRBV24-1 to TRBJ2-1; D possibly corresponds to TRBD1 (6 bases). V was clipped by 0 bases and J by 0 bases, with 14 bases between them. The germline gives CDR1 KGHDR, CDR2 SFDVKD. The CDR3 is 18 residues long. The CDR3 spells CATSDLPPRGFSYNEQFF. DNA for the CDR3: TGTGCCACCAGTGATTTGCCCCCCAGGGGATTCTCCTACAATGAGCAGTTCTTC.

This clone was recorded once. CDR3 in amino acids: CASSAQGGNTEAFF. The CDR3 nucleotides read TGTGCCAGCAGCGCACAGGGGGGTAACACTGAAGCTTTCTTT. This chain connects TRBV7-3 to TRBJ1-1, with TRBD1 matching 8 bases. CDR1 SGHTA and CDR2 FQGTGA come from the germline V gene. With V trimmed by 5 bases and J by 2 bases, 4 bases remained unmatched. CDR3 length: 14 amino acids.

The V call is TRBV5-8, the J call TRBJ2-7; TRBD1 agrees at 7 bases. The CDR3 length is 15 residues. The germline gives CDR1 SGHTS, CDR2 YDEGEE. The V and J ends lost 4 bases and 2 bases, in that order; junction bases with no gene match: 9. CDR3 sequence: CASSQTTGWPYEQYF. As DNA, the CDR3 is TGTGCCAGCAGCCAAACGACAGGGTGGCCCTACGAGCAGTACTTC.

This clone was counted a single time. The chain uses TRBV19 and TRBJ2-4; D uncertain. Germline-derived CDR1 and CDR2 are LNHDA and SQIVND (reference sequence). Trimming shortened V by 7 bases and J by 0 bases, and 10 bases separated the two germline ends. CDR3 length: 14 residues. CDR3 bases: TGTGCCAGTAAGGCGGATGGAGCCAAAAACATTCAGTACTTC. This translates into CASKADGAKNIQYF.

The gene calls are TRBV15 and TRBJ1-6, with D possibly being TRBD1 (6 bases). CDR1 LNHNV and CDR2 YYDKDF come from the germline V gene (reference sequence). CDR3 size: 17 residues. V dropped 0 bases and J dropped 4 bases, with 13 bases sitting between them. The DNA for the CDR3 is TGTGCCACCAGCAGAGAACGGGGGGCGAGTTATAATTCACCCCTCCACTTT. This codes for CATSRERGASYNSPLHF.